The entry below gives a single T cell receptor (beta chain) sequence along with its context. This table comes from immunoSEQ multiplex PCR, and its TCRdb copy is limited to in-frame clones, with some not included. The sample shows around 190,000 clones, 75% to 90% of them seen only once. The data stem from a study of blood T cell repertoires in COVID-19. Study at large: Some COVID-19 samples were acute and others convalescent; all came from the United States, Italy and Spain. PBMCs, B-cell-depleted T cells, or T cells were the source of the cDNA or gDNA that made up the material.

Germline V lookup: CDR1 MRHNA, CDR2 SNTAGT. This CDR3 spans 16 amino acids. Germline trimming cut 5 bases from V and 3 bases from J; bases unmatched to any gene: 10. Participants had their cohort set by participant-reported clinical history. Either two negative PCRs, clearance, or symptom resolution qualified Cohort 3 donors as recovered. The rearrangement joins TRBV6-4 to TRBJ2-5; 9 nucleotides agree with TRBD1. This sequence was found in a man between 40 and 49 years old who had recovered from COVID-19. Sequenced material: PBMCs or T cells enriched from blood (not recorded which). The CDR3 DNA is TGTGCCAGCAGTCACAACAGGGGGCAGAAGAAAGAGACCCAGTACTTC. It is translated as CASSHNRGQKKETQYF.